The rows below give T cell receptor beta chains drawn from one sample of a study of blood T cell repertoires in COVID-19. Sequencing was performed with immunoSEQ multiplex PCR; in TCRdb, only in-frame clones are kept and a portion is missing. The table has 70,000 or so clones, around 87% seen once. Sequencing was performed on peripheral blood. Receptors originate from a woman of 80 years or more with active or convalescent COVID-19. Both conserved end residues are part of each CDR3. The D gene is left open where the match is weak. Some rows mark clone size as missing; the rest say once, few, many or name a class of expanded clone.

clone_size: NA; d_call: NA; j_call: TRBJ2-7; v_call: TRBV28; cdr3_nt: TGTGCCAGCACCAATGATCGGTTCTCCCTCGAGCAGTACTTC; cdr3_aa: CASTNDRFSLEQYF
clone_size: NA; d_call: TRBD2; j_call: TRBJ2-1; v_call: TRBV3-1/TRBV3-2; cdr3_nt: TGTGCCAGCAGCCCTCTAGCGGGGGGGCCTAGTGAGCAGTTCTTC; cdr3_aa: CASSPLAGGPSEQFF
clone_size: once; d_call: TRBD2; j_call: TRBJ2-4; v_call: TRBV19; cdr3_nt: TGTGCCAGTAGTATTCAAGCGCGGGGGGACATTCAGTACTTC; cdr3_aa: CASSIQARGDIQYF
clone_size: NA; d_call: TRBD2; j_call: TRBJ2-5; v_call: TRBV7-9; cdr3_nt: TGTGCCAGCAGCTTACTGCTAGCGGGGGTCCTGTTCCAAGAGACCCAGTACTTC; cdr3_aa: CASSLLLAGVLFQETQYF
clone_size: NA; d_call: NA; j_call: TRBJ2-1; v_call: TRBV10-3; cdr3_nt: TGTGCCTCCACTACCATCGGGTACAATGAGCAGTTCTTC; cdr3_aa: CASTTIGYNEQFF
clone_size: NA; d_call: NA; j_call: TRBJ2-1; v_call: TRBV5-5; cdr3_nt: TGTGCCAGCCGGTTTGCGGGGTCGGATGAGCAGTTCTTC; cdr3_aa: CASRFAGSDEQFF
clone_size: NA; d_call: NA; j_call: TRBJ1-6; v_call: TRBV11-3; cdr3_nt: TGTGCCAGCAGCTTAAGTGGGGAGGTGGGTTCACCCCTCCACTTT; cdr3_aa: CASSLSGEVGSPLHF
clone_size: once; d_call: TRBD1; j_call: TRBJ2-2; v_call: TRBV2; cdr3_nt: TGTGCCAGCAGTCTAGACAGGGCGGTCGGGGAGCTGTTTTTT; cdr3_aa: CASSLDRAVGELFF
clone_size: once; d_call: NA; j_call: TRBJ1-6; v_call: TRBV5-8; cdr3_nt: TGTGCCAGCAGCTTGTCTGGGGGCGATCACTATAATTCACCCCTCCACTTT; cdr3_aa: CASSLSGGDHYNSPLHF
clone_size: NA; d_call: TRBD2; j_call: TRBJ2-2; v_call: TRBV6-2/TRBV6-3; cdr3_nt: TGTGCCAGCAGTTCCCTAACGGGGGGTGACACCGGGGAGCTGTTTTTT; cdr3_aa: CASSSLTGGDTGELFF
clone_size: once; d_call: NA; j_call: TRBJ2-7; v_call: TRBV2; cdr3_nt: TGTGCCAGCAGTTCCGGGGTCTCCTACGAGCAGTACTTC; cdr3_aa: CASSSGVSYEQYF
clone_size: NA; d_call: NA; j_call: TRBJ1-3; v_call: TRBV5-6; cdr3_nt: TGTGCCAGCAGCTTTCACCAGGGTTTAGGGGGAAACACCATATATTTT; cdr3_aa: CASSFHQGLGGNTIYF
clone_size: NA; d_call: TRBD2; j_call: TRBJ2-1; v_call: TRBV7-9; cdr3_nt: TGTGCCAGCAGCTTCAGCGGGGGGGCCGGATACAATGAGCAGTTCTTC; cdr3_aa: CASSFSGGAGYNEQFF
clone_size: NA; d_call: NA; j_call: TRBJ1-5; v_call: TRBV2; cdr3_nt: TGTGCCAGCTCCTCCGGGACATCAAATAGCAATCAGCCCCAGCATTTT; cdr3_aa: CASSSGTSNSNQPQHF
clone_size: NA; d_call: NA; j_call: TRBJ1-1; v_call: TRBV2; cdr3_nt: TGTGCCAGCAGTGTTTATCAGATGAACACTGAAGCTTTCTTT; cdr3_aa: CASSVYQMNTEAFF
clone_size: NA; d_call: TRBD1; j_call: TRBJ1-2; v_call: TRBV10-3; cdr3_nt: TGTGCCATCAGCCTTGGACAGGGCAATAACTATGGCTACACCTTC; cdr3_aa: CAISLGQGNNYGYTF
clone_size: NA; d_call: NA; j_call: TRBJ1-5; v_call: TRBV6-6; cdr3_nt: TGTGCCAGCAGTCGACAGGTCGCCAGGGGCAATCAGCCCCAGCATTTT; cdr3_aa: CASSRQVARGNQPQHF
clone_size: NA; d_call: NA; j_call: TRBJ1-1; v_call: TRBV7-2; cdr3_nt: TGTGCCAGCAGCTTCCCCGGACAAAGAGCTTTCTTT; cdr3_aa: CASSFPGQRAFF
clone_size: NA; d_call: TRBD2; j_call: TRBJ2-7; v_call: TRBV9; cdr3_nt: TGTGCCAGCAGCCGCGGGGGGACCAATTCCTACGAGCAGTACTTC; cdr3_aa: CASSRGGTNSYEQYF
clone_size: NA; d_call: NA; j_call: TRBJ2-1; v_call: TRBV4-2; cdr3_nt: TGTGCCAGCAGCCAAGATCTCCAGGGCCGGGAGCAGTTCTTC; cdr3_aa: CASSQDLQGREQFF
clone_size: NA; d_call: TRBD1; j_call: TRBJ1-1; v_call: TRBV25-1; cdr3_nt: TGTGCCAGCAGCTTCGGACAGGGGATAAACACTGAAGCTTTCTTT; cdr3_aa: CASSFGQGINTEAFF
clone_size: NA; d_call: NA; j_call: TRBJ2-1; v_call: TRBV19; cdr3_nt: TGTGCCAGTAGTATCCTCACTACCGTCTACAATGAGCAGTTCTTC; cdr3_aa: CASSILTTVYNEQFF
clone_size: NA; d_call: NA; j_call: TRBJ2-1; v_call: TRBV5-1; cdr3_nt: TGCGCCAGCAGCTTTGGAGGGTACAATGAGCAGTTCTTC; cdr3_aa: CASSFGGYNEQFF
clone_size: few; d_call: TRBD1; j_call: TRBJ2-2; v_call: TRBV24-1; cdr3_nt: TGTGCCACCTCGACAGGGGCGAACACCGGGGAGCTGTTTTTT; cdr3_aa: CATSTGANTGELFF
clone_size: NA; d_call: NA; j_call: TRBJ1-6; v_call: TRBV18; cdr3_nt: TGTGCCAGCTCCACACAGGGAGATAATTCACCCCTCCACTTT; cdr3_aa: CASSTQGDNSPLHF
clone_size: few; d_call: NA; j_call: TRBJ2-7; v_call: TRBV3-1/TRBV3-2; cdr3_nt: TGTGCCAACAACGGGGTTTCCTACGAGCAGTACTTC; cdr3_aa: CANNGVSYEQYF
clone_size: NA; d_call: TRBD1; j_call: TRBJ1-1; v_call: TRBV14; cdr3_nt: TGTGCCAGCAGCCGGGACAGGGCGCTCGAAGCTTTCTTT; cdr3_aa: CASSRDRALEAFF
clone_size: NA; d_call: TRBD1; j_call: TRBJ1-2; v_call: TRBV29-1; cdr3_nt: TGCAGCGTTGGGGACAGGGTGGACTATGGCTACACCTTC; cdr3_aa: CSVGDRVDYGYTF
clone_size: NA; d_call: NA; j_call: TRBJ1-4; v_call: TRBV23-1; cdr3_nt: TGCGCCACCACCCAGGGCCGCGCGAGAGAAAAACTGTTTTTT; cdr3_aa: CATTQGRAREKLFF
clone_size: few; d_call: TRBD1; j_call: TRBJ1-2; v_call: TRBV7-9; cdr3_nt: TGTGCCAGCAGCCTACAGGGGCTTGACGGCTACACCTTC; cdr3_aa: CASSLQGLDGYTF
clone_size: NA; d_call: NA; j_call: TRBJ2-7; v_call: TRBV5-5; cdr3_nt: TGTGCCAGCAGCTTGAGGGGCGAGCAGTACTTC; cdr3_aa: CASSLRGEQYF
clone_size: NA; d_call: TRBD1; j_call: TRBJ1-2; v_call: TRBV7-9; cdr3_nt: TGTGCCAGCAGCCTATCGGGACAGCCCCCCTATGGCTACACCTTC; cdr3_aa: CASSLSGQPPYGYTF
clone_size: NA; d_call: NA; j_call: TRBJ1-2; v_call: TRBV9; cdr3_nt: TGTGCCAGCAGCGTAGTCGGCCAGGTGGAGGCCTATGGCTACACCTTC; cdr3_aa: CASSVVGQVEAYGYTF
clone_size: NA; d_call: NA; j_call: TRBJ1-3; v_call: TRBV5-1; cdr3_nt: TGCGCCAGCAGCTTGAATGCGGACAGTGTTGGAAACACCATATATTTT; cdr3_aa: CASSLNADSVGNTIYF
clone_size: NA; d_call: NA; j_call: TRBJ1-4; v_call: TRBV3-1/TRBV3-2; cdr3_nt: TGTGCCAGCAGACCCGGGACATGGGGTAATGAAAAACTGTTTTTT; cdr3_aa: CASRPGTWGNEKLFF
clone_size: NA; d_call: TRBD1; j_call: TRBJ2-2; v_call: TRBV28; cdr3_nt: TGTGCCAGCCAGGGGGCTAACACCGGGGAGCTGTTTTTT; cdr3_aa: CASQGANTGELFF
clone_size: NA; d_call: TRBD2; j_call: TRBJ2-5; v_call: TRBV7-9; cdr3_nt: TGTGCCAGCAGACATATAGGGACTAGCGGGGGGGCGCAAGAGACCCAGTACTTC; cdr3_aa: CASRHIGTSGGAQETQYF
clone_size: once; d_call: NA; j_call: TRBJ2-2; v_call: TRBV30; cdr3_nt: TGTGCCTGGACGGGGCAGGGAGGCCGGGAGCTGTTTTTT; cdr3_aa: CAWTGQGGRELFF
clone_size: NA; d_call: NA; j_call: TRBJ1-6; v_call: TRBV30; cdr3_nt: TGTGCCTGCCGACAGGATAGCTCCTATAATTCACCCCTCCACTTT; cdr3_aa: CACRQDSSYNSPLHF
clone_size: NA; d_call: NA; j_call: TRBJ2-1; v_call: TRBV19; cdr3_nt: TGTGCCAGCCTGAACAGGGGGGGGAACAATGAGCAGTTCTTC; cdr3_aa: CASLNRGGNNEQFF
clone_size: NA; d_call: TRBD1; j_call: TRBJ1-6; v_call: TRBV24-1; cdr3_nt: TGTGCCACCAGTGACCCTCCTACCGGGACAGCTTTGGGTTATAATTCACCCCTCCACTTT; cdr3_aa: CATSDPPTGTALGYNSPLHF
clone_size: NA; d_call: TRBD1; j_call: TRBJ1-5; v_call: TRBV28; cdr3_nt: TGTGCCAGCAGTTTGTGGACAGGGGGCATGGTGAGCAATCAGCCCCAGCATTTT; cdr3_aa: CASSLWTGGMVSNQPQHF
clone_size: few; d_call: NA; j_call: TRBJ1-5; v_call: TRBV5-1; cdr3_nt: TGCGCCAGCAGCCAGGACAGCAGCAATCAGCCCCAGCATTTT; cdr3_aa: CASSQDSSNQPQHF
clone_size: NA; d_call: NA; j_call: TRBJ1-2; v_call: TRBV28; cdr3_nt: TGTGCCAGCAGTTTAGGGGGCAGCCGAGGCTACACCTTC; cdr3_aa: CASSLGGSRGYTF
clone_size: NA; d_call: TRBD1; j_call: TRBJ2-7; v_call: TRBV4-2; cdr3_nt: TGTGCCAGCAGCCTATACGGGACAGTCGAGCAGTACTTC; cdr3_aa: CASSLYGTVEQYF